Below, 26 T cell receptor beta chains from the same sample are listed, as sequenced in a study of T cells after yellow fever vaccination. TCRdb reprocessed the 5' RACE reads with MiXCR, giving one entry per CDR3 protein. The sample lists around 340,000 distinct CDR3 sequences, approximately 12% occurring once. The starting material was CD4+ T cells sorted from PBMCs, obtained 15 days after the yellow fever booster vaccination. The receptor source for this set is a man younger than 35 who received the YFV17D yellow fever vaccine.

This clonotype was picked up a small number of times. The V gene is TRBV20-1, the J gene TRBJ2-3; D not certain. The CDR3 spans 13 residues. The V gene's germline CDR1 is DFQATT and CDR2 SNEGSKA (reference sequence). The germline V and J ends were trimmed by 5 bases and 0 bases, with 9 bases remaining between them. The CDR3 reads CSASRQSTDTQYF. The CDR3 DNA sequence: TGCAGTGCTTCCCGACAAAGCACAGATACGCAGTATTTT.

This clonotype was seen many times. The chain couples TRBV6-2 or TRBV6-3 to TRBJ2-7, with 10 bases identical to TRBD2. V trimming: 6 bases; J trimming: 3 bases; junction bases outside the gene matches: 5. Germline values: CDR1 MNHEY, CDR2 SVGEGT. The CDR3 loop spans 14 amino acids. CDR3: CASRPRTSGYEQYF. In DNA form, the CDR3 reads TGTGCCAGCAGACCGAGGACTAGCGGCTACGAGCAGTACTTC.

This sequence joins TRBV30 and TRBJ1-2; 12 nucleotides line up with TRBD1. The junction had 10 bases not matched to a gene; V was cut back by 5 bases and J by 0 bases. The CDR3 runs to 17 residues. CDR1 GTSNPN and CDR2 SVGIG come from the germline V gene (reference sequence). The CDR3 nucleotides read TGTGCCTGGGTTCCGGGACAGGGGGCCAGGGCTAACTATGGCTACACCTTC. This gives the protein CAWVPGQGARANYGYTF.

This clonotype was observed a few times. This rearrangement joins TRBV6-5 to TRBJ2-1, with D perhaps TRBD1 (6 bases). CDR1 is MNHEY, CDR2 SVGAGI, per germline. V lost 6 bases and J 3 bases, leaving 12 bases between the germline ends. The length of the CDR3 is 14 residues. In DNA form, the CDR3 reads TGTGCCAGCAGCAAAGGACAGTACTACAATGAGCAGTTCTTC. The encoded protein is CASSKGQYYNEQFF.

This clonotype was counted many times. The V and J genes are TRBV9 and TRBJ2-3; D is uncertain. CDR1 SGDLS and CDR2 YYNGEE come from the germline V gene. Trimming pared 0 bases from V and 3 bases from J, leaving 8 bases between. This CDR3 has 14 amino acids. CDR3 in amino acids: CASSVVSTTDTQYF. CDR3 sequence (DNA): TGTGCCAGCAGCGTAGTTTCGACGACAGATACGCAGTATTTT. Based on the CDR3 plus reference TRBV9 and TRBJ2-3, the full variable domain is DSGVTQTPKHLITATGQRVTLRCSPRSGDLSVYWYQQSLDQGLQFLIQYYNGEERAKGNILERFSAQQFPDLHSELNLSSLELGDSALYFCASSVVSTTDTQYFGPGTRLTVL.

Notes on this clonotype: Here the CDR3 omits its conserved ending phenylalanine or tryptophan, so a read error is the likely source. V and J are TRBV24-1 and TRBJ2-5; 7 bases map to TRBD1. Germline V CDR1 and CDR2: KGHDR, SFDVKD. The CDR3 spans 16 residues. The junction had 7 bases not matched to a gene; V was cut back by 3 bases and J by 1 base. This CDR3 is CATSDGDRSIQETQYY. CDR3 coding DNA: TGTGCCACCAGTGATGGGGACAGAAGTATCCAAGAGACCCAGTACTAC.

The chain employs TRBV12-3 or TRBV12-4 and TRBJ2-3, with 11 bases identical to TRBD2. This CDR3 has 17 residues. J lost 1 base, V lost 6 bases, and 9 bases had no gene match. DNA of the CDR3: TGTGCCAGCAGCTACCTCCTAGCGGGGGGTGGCACAGATACGCAGTATTTT. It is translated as CASSYLLAGGGTDTQYF.

The CDR3 is CASTWGDNQPQHF. For the CDR3, the DNA is TGTGCCAGCACCTGGGGGGACAATCAGCCCCAGCATTTT. J is TRBJ1-5 and V is TRBV12-3 or TRBV12-4, with a possible D match to TRBD1 (5 bases). The CDR3 covers 13 residues. V lost 7 bases and J lost 3, with 10 bases in between.

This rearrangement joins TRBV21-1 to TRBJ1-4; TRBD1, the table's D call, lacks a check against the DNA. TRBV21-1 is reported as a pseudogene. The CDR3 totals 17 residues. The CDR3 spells CASSKDAVGGTNEKLFF. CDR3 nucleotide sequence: TGTGCCAGCAGCAAAGATGCCGTCGGGGGAACTAATGAAAAACTGTTTTTT.

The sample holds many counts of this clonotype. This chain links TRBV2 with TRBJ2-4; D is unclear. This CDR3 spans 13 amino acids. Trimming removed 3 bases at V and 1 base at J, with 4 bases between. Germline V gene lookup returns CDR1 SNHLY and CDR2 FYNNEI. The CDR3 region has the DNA TGTGCCAGCAGTGATGTTGCCAAAAACATTCAGTACTTC. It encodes CASSDVAKNIQYF.

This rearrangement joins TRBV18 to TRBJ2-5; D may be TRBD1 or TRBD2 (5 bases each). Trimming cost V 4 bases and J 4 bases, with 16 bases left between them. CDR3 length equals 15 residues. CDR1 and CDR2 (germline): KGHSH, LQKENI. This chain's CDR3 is CASSLNREGRETQYF. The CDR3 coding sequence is TGTGCCAGCTCACTCAATAGAGAGGGGCGAGAGACCCAGTACTTC.

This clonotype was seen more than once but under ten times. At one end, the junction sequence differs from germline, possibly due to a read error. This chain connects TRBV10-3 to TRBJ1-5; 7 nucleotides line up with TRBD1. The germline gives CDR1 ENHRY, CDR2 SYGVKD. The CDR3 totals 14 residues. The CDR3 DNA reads TGTGTCATCAGTGAAGGGGGCCCCAATCAGCCCCAGCATTTT. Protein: CVISEGGPNQPQHF.

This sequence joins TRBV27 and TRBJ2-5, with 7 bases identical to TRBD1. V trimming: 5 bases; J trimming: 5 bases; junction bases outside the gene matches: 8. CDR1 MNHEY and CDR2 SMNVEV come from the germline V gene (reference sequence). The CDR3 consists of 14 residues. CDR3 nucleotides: TGTGCCAGCAGTGTAATACAGGGGACGGAGACCCAGTACTTC. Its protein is CASSVIQGTETQYF.

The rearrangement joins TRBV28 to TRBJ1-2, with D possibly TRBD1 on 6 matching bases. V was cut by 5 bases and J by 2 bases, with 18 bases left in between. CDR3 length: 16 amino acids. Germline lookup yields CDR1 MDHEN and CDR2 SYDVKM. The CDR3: CASSTIIWDKNYGYTF. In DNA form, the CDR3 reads TGTGCCAGCAGTACTATAATTTGGGACAAGAACTATGGCTACACCTTC.

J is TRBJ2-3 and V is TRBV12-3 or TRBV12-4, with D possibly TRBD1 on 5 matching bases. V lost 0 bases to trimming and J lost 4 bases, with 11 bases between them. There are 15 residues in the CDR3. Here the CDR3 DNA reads TGTGCCAGCAGTTTAGCGGGGCGCCTCCCAGATACGCAGTATTTT. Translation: CASSLAGRLPDTQYF.

This CDR3 reads CASGQQGGGTDTQYF. CDR3 DNA sequence: TGTGCCAGCGGACAACAGGGGGGGGGCACAGATACGCAGTATTTT. The rearrangement uses TRBV7-3 and TRBJ2-3, with D possibly matching TRBD1 (8 bases). V lost 8 bases to trimming and J lost 1 base, with 16 bases between them. Germline CDR1 SGHTA, CDR2 FQGTGA. This CDR3 region has 15 residues.

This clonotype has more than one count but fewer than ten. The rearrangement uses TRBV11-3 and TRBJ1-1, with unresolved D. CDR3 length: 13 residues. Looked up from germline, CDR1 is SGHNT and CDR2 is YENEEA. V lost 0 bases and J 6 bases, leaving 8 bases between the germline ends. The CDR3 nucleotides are TGTGCCAGCAGCTTAGACATGGGAGCTGAAGCTTTCTTT. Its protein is CASSLDMGAEAFF.

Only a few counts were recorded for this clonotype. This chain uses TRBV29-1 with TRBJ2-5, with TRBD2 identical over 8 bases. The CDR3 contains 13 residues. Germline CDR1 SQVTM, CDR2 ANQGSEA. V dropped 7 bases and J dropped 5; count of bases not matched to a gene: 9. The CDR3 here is CSGAQRGRETQYF. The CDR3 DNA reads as TGCAGCGGTGCCCAGCGGGGGCGGGAGACCCAGTACTTC.

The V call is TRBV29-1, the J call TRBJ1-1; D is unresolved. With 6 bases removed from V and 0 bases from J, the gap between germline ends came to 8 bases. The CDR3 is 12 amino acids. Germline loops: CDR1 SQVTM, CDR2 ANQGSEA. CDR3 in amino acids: CSVTRLNTEAFF. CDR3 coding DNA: TGCAGCGTAACCCGTTTGAACACTGAAGCTTTCTTT.

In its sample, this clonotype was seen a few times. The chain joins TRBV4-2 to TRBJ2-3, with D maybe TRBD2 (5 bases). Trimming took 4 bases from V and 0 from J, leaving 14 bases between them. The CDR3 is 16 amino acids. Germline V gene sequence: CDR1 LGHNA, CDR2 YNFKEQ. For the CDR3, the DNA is TGTGCCAGCAGCCTGAAAGCGGAAACTAGCACAGATACGCAGTATTTT. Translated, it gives CASSLKAETSTDTQYF.

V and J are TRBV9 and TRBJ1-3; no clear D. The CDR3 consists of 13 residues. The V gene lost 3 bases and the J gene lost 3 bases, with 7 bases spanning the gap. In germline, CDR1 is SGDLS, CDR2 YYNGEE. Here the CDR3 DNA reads TGTGCCAGCAGCGCCTTAATTGGAAACACCATATATTTT. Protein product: CASSALIGNTIYF.

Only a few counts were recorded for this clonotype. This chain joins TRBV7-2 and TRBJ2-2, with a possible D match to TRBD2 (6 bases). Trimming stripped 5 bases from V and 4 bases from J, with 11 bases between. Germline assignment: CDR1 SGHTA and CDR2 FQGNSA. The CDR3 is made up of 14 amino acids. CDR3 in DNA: TGTGCCAGCAGCCCAGGGCGGGGCACCGGGGAGCTGTTTTTT. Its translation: CASSPGRGTGELFF.

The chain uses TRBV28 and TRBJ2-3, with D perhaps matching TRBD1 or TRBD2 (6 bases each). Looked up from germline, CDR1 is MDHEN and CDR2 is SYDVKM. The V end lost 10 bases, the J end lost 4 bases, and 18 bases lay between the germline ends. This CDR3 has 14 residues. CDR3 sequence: CATQKGGRPDTQYF. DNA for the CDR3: TGTGCCACCCAAAAAGGGGGGCGGCCAGATACGCAGTATTTT.

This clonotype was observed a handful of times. The CDR3 is CASSWGSSYNSPLHF. CDR3 nucleotides: TGTGCCAGCAGCTGGGGGAGCTCCTATAATTCACCCCTCCACTTT. The chain links TRBV7-9 to TRBJ1-6, with a tentative D call TRBD1 (5 bases). Deletions cut 4 bases from V and 0 bases from J, with 7 bases between. Germline lookup yields CDR1 SEHNR and CDR2 FQNEAQ (reference sequence). This CDR3 is built from 15 residues.

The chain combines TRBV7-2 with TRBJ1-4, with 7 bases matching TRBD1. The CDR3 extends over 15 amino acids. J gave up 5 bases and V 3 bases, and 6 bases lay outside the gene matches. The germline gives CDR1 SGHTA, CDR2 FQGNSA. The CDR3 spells CASSLGDRRNEKLFF. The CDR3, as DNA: TGTGCCAGCAGCTTGGGGGACAGACGGAATGAAAAACTGTTTTTT.

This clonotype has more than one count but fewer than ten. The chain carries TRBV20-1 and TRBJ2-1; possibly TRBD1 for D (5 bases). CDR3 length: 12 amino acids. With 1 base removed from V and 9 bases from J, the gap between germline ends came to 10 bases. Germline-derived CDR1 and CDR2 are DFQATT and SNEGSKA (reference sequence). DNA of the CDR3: TGCAGTGCTAGAGCGGACCAGGGTGAGCAGTTCTTC. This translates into CSARADQGEQFF.